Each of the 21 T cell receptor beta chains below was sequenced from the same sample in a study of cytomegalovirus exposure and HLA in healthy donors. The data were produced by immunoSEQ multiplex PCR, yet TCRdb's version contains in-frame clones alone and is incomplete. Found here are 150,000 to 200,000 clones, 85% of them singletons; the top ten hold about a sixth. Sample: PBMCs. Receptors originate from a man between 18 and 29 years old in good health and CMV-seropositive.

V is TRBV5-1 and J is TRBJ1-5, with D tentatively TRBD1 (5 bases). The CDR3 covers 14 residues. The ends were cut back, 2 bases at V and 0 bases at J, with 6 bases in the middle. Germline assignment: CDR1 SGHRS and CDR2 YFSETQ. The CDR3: CASSFGGSNQPQHF. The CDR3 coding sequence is TGCGCCAGCAGCTTCGGGGGTAGCAATCAGCCCCAGCATTTT.

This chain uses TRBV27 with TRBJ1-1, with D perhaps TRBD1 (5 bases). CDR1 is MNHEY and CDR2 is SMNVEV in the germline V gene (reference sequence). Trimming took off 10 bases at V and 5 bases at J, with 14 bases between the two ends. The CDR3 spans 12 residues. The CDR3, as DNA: TGTGCCACCCGAACGGGGGGAACTGAAGCTTTCTTT. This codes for CATRTGGTEAFF.

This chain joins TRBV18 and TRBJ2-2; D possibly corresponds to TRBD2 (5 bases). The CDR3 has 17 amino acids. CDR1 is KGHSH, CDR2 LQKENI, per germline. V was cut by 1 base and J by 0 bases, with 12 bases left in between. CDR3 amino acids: CASSPRDKGANTGELFF. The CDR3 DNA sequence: TGTGCCAGCTCACCACGGGATAAGGGAGCGAACACCGGGGAGCTGTTTTTT.

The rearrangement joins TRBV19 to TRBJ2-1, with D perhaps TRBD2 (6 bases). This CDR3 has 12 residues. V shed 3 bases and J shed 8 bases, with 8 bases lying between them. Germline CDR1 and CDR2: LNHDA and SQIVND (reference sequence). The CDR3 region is CASSMEGYEQFF. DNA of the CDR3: TGTGCCAGTAGTATGGAGGGGTATGAGCAGTTCTTC. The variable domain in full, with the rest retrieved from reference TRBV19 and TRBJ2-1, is DGGITQSPKYLFRKEGQNVTLSCEQNLNHDAMYWYRQDPGQGLRLIYYSQIVNDFQKGDIAEGYSVSREKKESFPLTVTSAQKNPTAFYLCASSMEGYEQFFGPGTRLTVL.

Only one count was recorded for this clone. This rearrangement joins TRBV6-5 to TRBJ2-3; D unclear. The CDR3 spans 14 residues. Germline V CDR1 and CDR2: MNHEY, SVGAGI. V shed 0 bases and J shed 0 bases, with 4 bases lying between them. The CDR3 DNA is TGTGCCAGCAGTTACTCGAGCAGCACAGATACGCAGTATTTT. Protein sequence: CASSYSSSTDTQYF.

The CDR3 loop is CASSSPGFMNTEAFF. The CDR3 DNA reads as TGTGCCAGCAGCTCACCAGGGTTCATGAACACTGAAGCTTTCTTT. The chain recombines TRBV5-7 with TRBJ1-1; weak D call: TRBD1 (5 bases). TRBV5-7 is an open reading frame whose function is uncertain. Trimming left V 3 bases short and J 0 bases short, with 12 bases between. This CDR3 contains 15 residues.

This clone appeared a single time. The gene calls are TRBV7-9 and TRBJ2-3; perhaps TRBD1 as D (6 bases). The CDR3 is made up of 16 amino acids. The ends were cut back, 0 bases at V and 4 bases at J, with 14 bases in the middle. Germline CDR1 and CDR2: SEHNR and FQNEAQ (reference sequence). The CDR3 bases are TGTGCCAGCAGCTTAGCTAGGGGGAATTGGGCAGATACGCAGTATTTT. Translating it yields CASSLARGNWADTQYF.

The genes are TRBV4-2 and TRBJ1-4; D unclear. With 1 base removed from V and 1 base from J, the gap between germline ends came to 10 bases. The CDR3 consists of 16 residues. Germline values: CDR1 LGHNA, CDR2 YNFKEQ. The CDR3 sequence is CASSQVPRVTNEKLFF. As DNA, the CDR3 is TGTGCCAGCAGCCAAGTCCCGAGGGTAACTAATGAAAAACTGTTTTTT.

The CDR3 DNA reads as TGTGCCAGCAGTGAAGACAGGGACACCGGGGAGCTGTTTTTT. Its translation is CASSEDRDTGELFF. The chain has TRBV6-4 and TRBJ2-2; TRBD1 matches at 7 bases. The length of the CDR3 is 14 residues. J was trimmed by 3 bases and V by 3 bases; bases with no gene match: 1. Germline loops: CDR1 MRHNA, CDR2 SNTAGT.

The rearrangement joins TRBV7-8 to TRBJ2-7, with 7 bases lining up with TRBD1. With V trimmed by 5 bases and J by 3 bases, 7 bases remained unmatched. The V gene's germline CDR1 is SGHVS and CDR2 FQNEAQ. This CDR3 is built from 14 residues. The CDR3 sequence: CASSLYRGIYEQYF. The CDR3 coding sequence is TGTGCCAGCAGCCTCTACAGGGGTATCTACGAGCAGTACTTC.

CDR3 loop: CASSYTSGTLQAFF. The DNA of the CDR3 is TGTGCCAGCAGTTACACAAGCGGGACACTGCAAGCTTTCTTT. The chain uses TRBV6-5 and TRBJ1-1, with a tentative D call TRBD1 (6 bases). The CDR3 is made up of 14 amino acids. Germline CDR1 MNHEY, CDR2 SVGAGI. V was cut by 2 bases and J by 9 bases, with 16 bases left in between.

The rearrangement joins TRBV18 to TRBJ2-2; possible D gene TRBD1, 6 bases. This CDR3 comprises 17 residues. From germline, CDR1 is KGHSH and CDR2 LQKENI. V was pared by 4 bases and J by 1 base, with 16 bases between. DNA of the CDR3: TGTGCCAGCTCACTAACAGGGCTAGACCTGAACACCGGGGAGCTGTTTTTT. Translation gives CASSLTGLDLNTGELFF.

The CDR3 coding sequence is TGTGCCAGCAGTTTAGCACAGGGAGTCACTGAAGCTTTCTTT. Encoded protein: CASSLAQGVTEAFF. This chain uses TRBV28 with TRBJ1-1; maybe TRBD1 (6 bases). V dropped 2 bases and J dropped 4 bases, with 11 bases sitting between them. The CDR3 extends over 14 amino acids. Germline values: CDR1 MDHEN, CDR2 SYDVKM.

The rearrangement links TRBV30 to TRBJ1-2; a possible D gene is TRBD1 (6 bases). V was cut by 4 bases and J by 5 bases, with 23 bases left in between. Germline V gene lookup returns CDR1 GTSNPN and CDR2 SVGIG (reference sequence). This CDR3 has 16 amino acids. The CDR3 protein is CAWKWGGTRAIYGYTF. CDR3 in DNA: TGTGCCTGGAAATGGGGGGGCACGAGGGCCATTTATGGCTACACCTTC.

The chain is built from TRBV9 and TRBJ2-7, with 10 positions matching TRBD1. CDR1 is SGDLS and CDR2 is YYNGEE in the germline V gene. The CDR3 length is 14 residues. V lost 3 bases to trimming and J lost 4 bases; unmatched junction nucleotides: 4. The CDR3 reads CASSAGTGDYEQYF. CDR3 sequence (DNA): TGTGCCAGCAGCGCTGGGACAGGGGATTACGAGCAGTACTTC.

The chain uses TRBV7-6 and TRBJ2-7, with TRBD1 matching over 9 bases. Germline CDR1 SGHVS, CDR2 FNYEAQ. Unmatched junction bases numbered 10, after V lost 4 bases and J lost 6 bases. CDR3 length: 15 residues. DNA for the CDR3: TGTGCCAGCAGCTACTTACAGGGGGCCGGGTCCGAGCAGTACTTC. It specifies CASSYLQGAGSEQYF.

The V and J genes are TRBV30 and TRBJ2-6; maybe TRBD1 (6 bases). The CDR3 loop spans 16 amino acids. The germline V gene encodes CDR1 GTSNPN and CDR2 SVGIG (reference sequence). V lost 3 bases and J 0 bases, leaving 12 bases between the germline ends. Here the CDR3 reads CAWSPGESSGANVLTF. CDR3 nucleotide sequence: TGTGCCTGGAGCCCAGGGGAGAGCTCTGGGGCCAACGTCCTGACTTTC.

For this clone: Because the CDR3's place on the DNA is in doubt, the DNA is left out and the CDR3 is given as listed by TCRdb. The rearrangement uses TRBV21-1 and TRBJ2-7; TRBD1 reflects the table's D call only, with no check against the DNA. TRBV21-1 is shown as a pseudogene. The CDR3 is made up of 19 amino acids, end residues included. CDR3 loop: CARTPFGQGAGKNYCEQYF.

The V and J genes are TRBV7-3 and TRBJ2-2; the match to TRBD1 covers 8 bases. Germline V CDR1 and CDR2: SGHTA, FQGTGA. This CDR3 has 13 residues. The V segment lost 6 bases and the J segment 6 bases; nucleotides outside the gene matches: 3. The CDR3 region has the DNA TGTGCCAGCAGGATGACAGGGGCCGGGGAGCTGTTTTTT. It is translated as CASRMTGAGELFF.

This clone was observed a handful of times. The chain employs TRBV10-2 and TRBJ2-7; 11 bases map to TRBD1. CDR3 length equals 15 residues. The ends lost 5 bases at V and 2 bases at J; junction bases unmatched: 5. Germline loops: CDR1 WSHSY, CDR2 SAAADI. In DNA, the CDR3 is TGCGCCAGCAGTTTGGGACAGGGGGGCACCTACGAGCAGTACTTC. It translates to CASSLGQGGTYEQYF.

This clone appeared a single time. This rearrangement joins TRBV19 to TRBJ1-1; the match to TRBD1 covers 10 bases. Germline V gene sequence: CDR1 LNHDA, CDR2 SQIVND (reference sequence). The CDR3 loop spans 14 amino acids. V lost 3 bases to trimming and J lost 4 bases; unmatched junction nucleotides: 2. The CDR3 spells CASSIWDRGTEAFF. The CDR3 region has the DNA TGTGCCAGTAGTATCTGGGACAGGGGCACTGAAGCTTTCTTT.